This T cell receptor (beta chain) was retrieved from a study of cytomegalovirus exposure and HLA in healthy donors. About this clone: Its target is unknown.

Germline V gene sequence: CDR1 SGHRS, CDR2 YFSETQ. The CDR3 totals 15 residues. V shed 2 bases, J shed 3 bases, and the junction held 5 bases outside the gene matches. Findings of the study overall: Most TCR sequences proved rare, with some public TCRs found in many donors. Overall, roughly 150 TCR beta chains were annotated as cytomegalovirus-associated. An apparent linkage of common viral pathogens to several of the most significant clusters emerged in a later analysis.

The PCR employed 60 Vbeta primers together with 13 Jbeta primers. The assay was immunoSEQ multiplex PCR, and TCRdb's table has in-frame clones only and misses some. The table shows roughly 180,000 clones, with about 80% occurring only once. The source material was PBMCs. The V gene is TRBV5-1, the J gene TRBJ2-1; 7 nucleotides match TRBD1. The source is a man aged 18 to 35 in good health and CMV-seronegative. CDR3 sequence reads: CASSLGGMGYNEQFF. The CDR3, as DNA: TGCGCCAGCAGCTTAGGGGGCATGGGCTACAATGAGCAGTTCTTC.